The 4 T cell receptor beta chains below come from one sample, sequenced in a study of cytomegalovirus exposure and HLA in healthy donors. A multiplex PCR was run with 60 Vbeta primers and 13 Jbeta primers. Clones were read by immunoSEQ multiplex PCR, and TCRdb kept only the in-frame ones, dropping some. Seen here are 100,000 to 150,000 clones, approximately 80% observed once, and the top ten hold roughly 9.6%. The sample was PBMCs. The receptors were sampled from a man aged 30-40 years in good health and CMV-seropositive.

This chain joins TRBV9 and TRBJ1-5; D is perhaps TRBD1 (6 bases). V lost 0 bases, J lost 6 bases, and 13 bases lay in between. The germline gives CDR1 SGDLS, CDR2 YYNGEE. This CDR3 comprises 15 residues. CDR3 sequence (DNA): TGTGCCAGCAGCGTAGATCCAGGGGAAGGTCAGCCCCAGCATTTT. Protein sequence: CASSVDPGEGQPQHF.

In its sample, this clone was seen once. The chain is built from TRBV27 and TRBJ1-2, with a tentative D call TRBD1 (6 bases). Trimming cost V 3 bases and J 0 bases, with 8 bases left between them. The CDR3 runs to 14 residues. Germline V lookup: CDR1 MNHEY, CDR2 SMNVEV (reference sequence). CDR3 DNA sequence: TGTGCCAGCAGTTTCGACAGGACTAACTATGGCTACACCTTC. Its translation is CASSFDRTNYGYTF.

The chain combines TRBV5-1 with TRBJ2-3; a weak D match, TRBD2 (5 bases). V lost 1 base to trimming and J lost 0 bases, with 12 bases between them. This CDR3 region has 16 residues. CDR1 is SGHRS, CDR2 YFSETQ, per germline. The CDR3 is CASSLINPGSTDTQYF. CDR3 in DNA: TGCGCCAGCAGCTTGATTAACCCGGGAAGCACAGATACGCAGTATTTT.

In nucleotides, the CDR3 is TGTGCCAGCAGTGAAGCGCGAAGTGGCACCGGGGAGCTGTTTTTT. It translates to CASSEARSGTGELFF. V is TRBV2 and J is TRBJ2-2; D is ambiguous. V lost 0 bases, J lost 4 bases, and 9 bases lay in between. Germline CDR1 reads SNHLY; CDR2 reads FYNNEI. The CDR3 contains 15 residues.